This T cell receptor beta chain comes out of a study of T cells in Graves' hyperthyroidism and ophthalmopathy. Patients having uncontrolled infection, another autoimmune disease, pregnancy or lactation were not included. Extraction of PBMCs used roughly 9.6 ml of fresh peripheral blood. This clonotype was observed many times. Its antigen is unknown. General study results and limits: Most clonotypes expanded in thyroid above 0.001 were likewise present in blood.

CDR3 length equals 13 residues. Trimming pared 5 bases from V and 0 bases from J, leaving 4 bases between. Germline CDR1 is MNHEY and CDR2 is SMNVEV (reference sequence). RNA transcripts yielded amplified TCR beta CDR3 regions. The HTBI set primed first-round TCR CDR3 RT-PCR. TCRdb re-called the multiplex PCR reads through MiXCR, storing one row per CDR3 protein. The sample has 250,000 or so distinct CDR3 sequences; around 17% are singletons. The rearrangement uses TRBV27 and TRBJ2-2, with no clear D. The specimen was blood. The sequence was obtained from a woman aged 18-29 years with Graves' ophthalmopathy. CDR3 nucleotides: TGTGCCAGCAGTCCCACGAACACCGGGGAGCTGTTTTTT. It specifies CASSPTNTGELFF.